What follows is one T cell receptor beta chain and its context. These data originate in a study of blood T cell repertoires in COVID-19. Study as a whole: Material from acute and convalescent COVID-19 was sourced from the United States, Italy and Spain. T cells, B-cell-depleted T cells, or PBMCs provided the cDNA or gDNA that served as material.

Germline V gene sequence: CDR1 KGHSH, CDR2 LQKENI. V lost 3 bases and J 5 bases, leaving 10 bases between the germline ends. The CDR3 totals 13 residues. Here immunoSEQ multiplex PCR was the method, and the copy in TCRdb shows in-frame clones only, minus some. This table has 250,000 to 300,000 clones, roughly nine tenths appearing once. This TCR derives from a man aged 45-65 years with acute or convalescent COVID-19. Sequences were obtained from peripheral blood. The rearrangement links TRBV18 to TRBJ1-1, with D perhaps matching TRBD1 (6 bases). CDR3 residues: CASSPGARTEAFF. For the CDR3, the DNA is TGTGCCAGCTCACCGGGGGCTAGGACTGAAGCTTTCTTT.